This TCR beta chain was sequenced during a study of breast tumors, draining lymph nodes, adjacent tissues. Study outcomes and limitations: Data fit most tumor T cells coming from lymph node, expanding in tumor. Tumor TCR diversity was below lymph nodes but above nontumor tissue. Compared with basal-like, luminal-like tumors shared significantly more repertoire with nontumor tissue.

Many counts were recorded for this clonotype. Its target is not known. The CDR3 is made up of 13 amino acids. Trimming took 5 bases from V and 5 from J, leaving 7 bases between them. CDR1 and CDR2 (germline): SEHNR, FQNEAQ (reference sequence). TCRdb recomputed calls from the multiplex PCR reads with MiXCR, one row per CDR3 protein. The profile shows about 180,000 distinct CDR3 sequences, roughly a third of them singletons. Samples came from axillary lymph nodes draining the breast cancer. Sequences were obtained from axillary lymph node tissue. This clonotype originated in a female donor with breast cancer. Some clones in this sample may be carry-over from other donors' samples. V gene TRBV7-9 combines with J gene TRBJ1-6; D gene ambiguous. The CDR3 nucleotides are TGTGCCAGCAGCCCACACGATAATTCACCCCTCCACTTT. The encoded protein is CASSPHDNSPLHF. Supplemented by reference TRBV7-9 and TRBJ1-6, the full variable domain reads DTGVSQNPRHKITKRGQNVTFRCDPISEHNRLYWYRQTLGQGPEFLTYFQNEAQLEKSRLLSDRFSAERPKGSFSTLEIQRTEQGDSAMYLCASSPHDNSPLHFGNGTRLTVT.